These T cell receptor beta chains were read from a single sample in a study of Tregs in tolerant kidney transplant recipients. Profiled with immunoSEQ multiplex PCR; TCRdb holds only in-frame clones, not every one. Of 200,000 to 300,000 clones in the sample, about 80% were seen once. The sequenced sample was CD4+ T cells from blood. These receptors came from a human donor in good health. CDR3s include the opening cysteine and the closing phenylalanine or tryptophan. Each record gives: D gene, CDR3 length, clone size, J gene, V gene, CDR3 DNA, CDR3 protein. A D gene is named only where the DNA matches it firmly. Size values are once, few and many counts, or a class for expanded clones, and some rows have none.

d_call: NA
cdr3_length: 17
clone_size: NA
j_call: TRBJ1-3
v_call: TRBV7-9
cdr3_nt: TGTGCCAGCAGCTTACTAAGGACAGCGAGCTCTGGAAACACCATATATTTT
cdr3_aa: CASSLLRTASSGNTIYF

d_call: TRBD1
cdr3_length: 13
clone_size: many
j_call: TRBJ1-2
v_call: TRBV6-5
cdr3_nt: TGTGCCAGCAGGCTAGACAGGGGGCAGGGCTACACCTTC
cdr3_aa: CASRLDRGQGYTF

d_call: NA
cdr3_length: 14
clone_size: NA
j_call: TRBJ1-4
v_call: TRBV15
cdr3_nt: TGTGCCACCAGCAGAGATTCGATATATGAAAAACTGTTTTTT
cdr3_aa: CATSRDSIYEKLFF

d_call: NA
cdr3_length: 15
clone_size: once
j_call: TRBJ1-1
v_call: TRBV19
cdr3_nt: TGTGCCAGTAGTATAATCGCCAGCCTGAACACTGAAGCTTTCTTT
cdr3_aa: CASSIIASLNTEAFF

d_call: NA
cdr3_length: 13
clone_size: NA
j_call: TRBJ1-4
v_call: TRBV5-1
cdr3_nt: TGCGCCAGCAGCCAGGAGGGACATGAAAAACTGTTTTTT
cdr3_aa: CASSQEGHEKLFF

d_call: TRBD2
cdr3_length: 14
clone_size: few
j_call: TRBJ2-1
v_call: TRBV10-1
cdr3_nt: TGCGCCAGTCGTGCGGCGGGAGGGCCTCATGAGCAGTTCTTC
cdr3_aa: CASRAAGGPHEQFF

d_call: TRBD1
cdr3_length: 14
clone_size: NA
j_call: TRBJ2-5
v_call: TRBV27
cdr3_nt: TGTGCCAGCAGTAGGGACAGGGACCAAGAGACCCAGTACTTC
cdr3_aa: CASSRDRDQETQYF

d_call: NA
cdr3_length: 13
clone_size: NA
j_call: TRBJ2-3
v_call: TRBV7-9
cdr3_nt: TGTGCCAGCAGCTTAGGCGGCACAGATACGCAGTATTTT
cdr3_aa: CASSLGGTDTQYF

d_call: NA
cdr3_length: 14
clone_size: NA
j_call: TRBJ1-1
v_call: TRBV5-6
cdr3_nt: TGTGCCAGCAGCTTGGCGGGTAGGAGCACTGAAGCTTTCTTT
cdr3_aa: CASSLAGRSTEAFF

d_call: TRBD1
cdr3_length: 15
clone_size: NA
j_call: TRBJ1-5
v_call: TRBV30
cdr3_nt: TGTGCCTGGGGGGGACTGGGACAGGATAATCAGCCCCAGCATTTT
cdr3_aa: CAWGGLGQDNQPQHF

d_call: TRBD1
cdr3_length: 14
clone_size: NA
j_call: TRBJ2-2
v_call: TRBV5-5
cdr3_nt: TGTGCCAGCAGCAAGACAGGGGTAGCCGGGGAGCTGTTTTTT
cdr3_aa: CASSKTGVAGELFF

d_call: TRBD2
cdr3_length: 17
clone_size: NA
j_call: TRBJ2-1
v_call: TRBV4-2
cdr3_nt: TGTGCCAGCAGCCAAGACCCGACTAGCGGGGTGAACAATGAGCAGTTCTTC
cdr3_aa: CASSQDPTSGVNNEQFF

d_call: TRBD2
cdr3_length: 14
clone_size: NA
j_call: TRBJ2-5
v_call: TRBV19
cdr3_nt: TGTGCCAGTAGCCGGACTAGCTCCGCGGAGACCCAGTACTTC
cdr3_aa: CASSRTSSAETQYF

d_call: TRBD1
cdr3_length: 16
clone_size: NA
j_call: TRBJ1-4
v_call: TRBV5-8
cdr3_nt: TGTGCCAGCAGCTTATCCCCACAGGGGACTAATGAAAAACTGTTTTTT
cdr3_aa: CASSLSPQGTNEKLFF

d_call: NA
cdr3_length: 15
clone_size: NA
j_call: TRBJ2-3
v_call: TRBV10-2
cdr3_nt: TGCGCCAGCAGTGAGAGGGACTTCTGCACAGATACGCAGTATTTT
cdr3_aa: CASSERDFCTDTQYF

d_call: NA
cdr3_length: 16
clone_size: few
j_call: TRBJ2-7
v_call: TRBV4-3
cdr3_nt: TGCGCCAGCAGCCTCTGGGGTGACAGGAGTACTTCGGAGCAGTACTTC
cdr3_aa: CASSLWGDRSTSEQYF

d_call: TRBD1
cdr3_length: 17
clone_size: few
j_call: TRBJ1-4
v_call: TRBV5-5
cdr3_nt: TGTGCCAGCAGCTTGGAAGGGACAGGGGGCGTTGGTGAAAAACTGTTTTTT
cdr3_aa: CASSLEGTGGVGEKLFF

d_call: NA
cdr3_length: 14
clone_size: NA
j_call: TRBJ1-1
v_call: TRBV6-6
cdr3_nt: TGTGCCAGCAGAAGCGTGTGGGATTGGGCTGAAGCTTTCTTT
cdr3_aa: CASRSVWDWAEAFF

d_call: NA
cdr3_length: 14
clone_size: few
j_call: TRBJ2-1
v_call: TRBV7-8
cdr3_nt: TGTGCCAGCAGCAGACTAGAGAAGTACAATGAGCAGTTCTTC
cdr3_aa: CASSRLEKYNEQFF

d_call: NA
cdr3_length: 16
clone_size: few
j_call: TRBJ1-1
v_call: TRBV5-1
cdr3_nt: TGCGCCAGCAGCCCCGACCCCGCCGGTATGAACACTGAAGCTTTCTTT
cdr3_aa: CASSPDPAGMNTEAFF

d_call: NA
cdr3_length: 14
clone_size: NA
j_call: TRBJ2-5
v_call: TRBV5-4
cdr3_nt: TGTGCCAGCAGCTTGTTCGGGGGTAGAGAGACCCAGTACTTC
cdr3_aa: CASSLFGGRETQYF

d_call: NA
cdr3_length: 15
clone_size: few
j_call: TRBJ2-1
v_call: TRBV4-1
cdr3_nt: TGCGCCAGCAGGTCTTACAGGGAGGTGGGGAATGAGCAGTTCTTC
cdr3_aa: CASRSYREVGNEQFF

d_call: NA
cdr3_length: 12
clone_size: NA
j_call: TRBJ2-7
v_call: TRBV15
cdr3_nt: TGTGCCACTAACAGGTTTTGGTACGAGCAGTACTTC
cdr3_aa: CATNRFWYEQYF